Listed below are T cell receptor beta chains from one sample, sequenced in a study of T-cell memory formation after mild COVID-19. MiXCR, run by TCRdb on the 5' RACE reads, gives a single entry per CDR3 protein. In the table there are roughly 45,000 distinct CDR3 sequences, roughly a quarter of which are singletons. The sequenced sample was PBMCs or a T cell subset sorted from them (not recorded which). The receptors originated from a man aged 18 to 29 who had mild COVID-19 (a few samples of this study predate the infection). Cell type and time point are not known. Each CDR3 is given with its conserved first and last residue. D genes are given only for firm matches. Clone size is given for some rows only: seen once, a few or many times, or a class if the clone is expanded.

D gene: NA
V gene: TRBV7-7
clone size: NA
J gene: TRBJ2-5
CDR3 DNA: TGTGCTAGCAGCTTAGCGCTTGGGGCGACAAAAGAGACCCAGTACTTC
CDR3 protein: CASSLALGATKETQYF

D gene: TRBD2
V gene: TRBV7-6
clone size: NA
J gene: TRBJ2-1
CDR3 DNA: TGTGCCAGCAGCAGCGGACTAGCGGGGGTCAATGAGCAGTTCTTC
CDR3 protein: CASSSGLAGVNEQFF

D gene: NA
V gene: TRBV12-3/TRBV12-4
clone size: few
J gene: TRBJ2-5
CDR3 DNA: TGTGCCAGCACCTCCGGGACCGAAGAGACCCAGTACTTC
CDR3 protein: CASTSGTEETQYF

D gene: TRBD2
V gene: TRBV7-3
clone size: few
J gene: TRBJ2-7
CDR3 DNA: TGTGCCAGCAGCTTAAGCGGGGGGCCGTCCTACGAGCAGTACTTC
CDR3 protein: CASSLSGGPSYEQYF

D gene: TRBD2
V gene: TRBV7-9
clone size: many
J gene: TRBJ2-5
CDR3 DNA: TGTGCCAGCAGCTGGGGAGGGGAGACCCAGTACTTC
CDR3 protein: CASSWGGETQYF

D gene: NA
V gene: TRBV6-5
clone size: few
J gene: TRBJ2-1
CDR3 DNA: TGTGCCAGCAGTTTAGGGACTCCGAATGAGCAGTTCTTC
CDR3 protein: CASSLGTPNEQFF

D gene: TRBD1
V gene: TRBV12-3/TRBV12-4
clone size: NA
J gene: TRBJ1-1
CDR3 DNA: TGTGCCAGCGTCAAAAAGGGACAGGGGAACACTGAAGCTTTCTTT
CDR3 protein: CASVKKGQGNTEAFF

D gene: TRBD2
V gene: TRBV12-3/TRBV12-4
clone size: NA
J gene: TRBJ2-4
CDR3 DNA: TGTGCCAGCAGTTTATGGGGGGGTAGCAAAAACATTCAGTACTTC
CDR3 protein: CASSLWGGSKNIQYF

D gene: NA
V gene: TRBV6-2/TRBV6-3
clone size: NA
J gene: TRBJ2-7
CDR3 DNA: TGTGCCAGCACCCCGACAGGTTCCTACGAGCAGTACTTC
CDR3 protein: CASTPTGSYEQYF

D gene: NA
V gene: TRBV7-2
clone size: few
J gene: TRBJ2-7
CDR3 DNA: TGTGCCAGCAGCTTCGGACAGACCTACGAGCAGTACTTC
CDR3 protein: CASSFGQTYEQYF

D gene: TRBD2
V gene: TRBV4-3
clone size: few
J gene: TRBJ2-1
CDR3 DNA: TGCGCCAGCAGCCAAAGTGCCGGGGGGAGCTACAATGAGCAGTTCTTC
CDR3 protein: CASSQSAGGSYNEQFF

D gene: TRBD1
V gene: TRBV10-3
clone size: few
J gene: TRBJ1-2
CDR3 DNA: TGTGCCATCTTGGGTAGGGACAGCTATGGCTACACCTTC
CDR3 protein: CAILGRDSYGYTF

D gene: NA
V gene: TRBV21-1
clone size: few
J gene: TRBJ1-6
CDR3 DNA: TGTGCCAGCAGCAATAAGGGGGCGGGCAGGGAGCCCCTCCACTTT
CDR3 protein: CASSNKGAGREPLHF

D gene: TRBD1
V gene: TRBV19
clone size: NA
J gene: TRBJ2-7
CDR3 DNA: TGTGCCAGTACCTCCCCTGGACAGGGGGGCGAGCAGTACTTC
CDR3 protein: CASTSPGQGGEQYF

D gene: NA
V gene: TRBV4-1
clone size: NA
J gene: TRBJ1-5
CDR3 DNA: TGCGCCAGCAGCCTCCGCCGGGTATTTAATCAGCCCCAGCATTTT
CDR3 protein: CASSLRRVFNQPQHF

D gene: NA
V gene: TRBV5-1
clone size: NA
J gene: TRBJ1-1
CDR3 DNA: TGCGCCAGCAGCTTGGCCGGAAACACTGAAGCTTTCTTT
CDR3 protein: CASSLAGNTEAFF

D gene: NA
V gene: TRBV7-9
clone size: NA
J gene: TRBJ2-5
CDR3 DNA: TGTGCCAGCAGCTCTCCCGGAGCCCTCCAAGAGACCCAGTACTTC
CDR3 protein: CASSSPGALQETQYF

D gene: TRBD2
V gene: TRBV7-3
clone size: few
J gene: TRBJ2-1
CDR3 DNA: TGTGCCAGCAGCTTATTAAGCGGGAGCCCCTACAATGAGCAGTTCTTC
CDR3 protein: CASSLLSGSPYNEQFF

D gene: NA
V gene: TRBV4-1
clone size: few
J gene: TRBJ1-2
CDR3 DNA: TGCGCCAGCAGCCAGTCCGGGGCGAGTGGCTACACCTTC
CDR3 protein: CASSQSGASGYTF

D gene: TRBD2
V gene: TRBV4-3
clone size: NA
J gene: TRBJ2-2
CDR3 DNA: TGCGCCAGCAGCCCATGGACTAGCCCGTCTGGGGAGCTGTTTTTT
CDR3 protein: CASSPWTSPSGELFF